This T cell receptor beta chain was recorded in a study of T cell responses to AZD1222 COVID-19 vaccine (dated by TCRdb to the early 2020s). In terms of the full investigation: A total of just over 230 trial participants underwent TCR sequencing, of whom some 210 received two doses of AZD1222 and 26 received two doses of the MenACWY control vaccine. Trial participants were enrolled by age into 18-55, 56-69 and 70-plus year subgroups, with approximately 150, 30 and 60 TCR-sequenced participants respectively.

CDR1 and CDR2, per the germline V gene, are KGHSY and FQNENV. Spanning cysteine to phenylalanine, the CDR3 consists of 12 amino acids. The retained sequence is limited to the CDR3, 36 bases, with the frame set at the first base. V loses 1 base, J loses 12 bases, and the germline ends lie 9 bases apart. Note on this clone: No cognate antigen has been identified for it. Base-call qualities are not available, and no considerably larger clone is one nucleotide away.

The CDR3 regions of human TCRbeta chains were subjected to immunosequencing. For the original study's pipeline: TCRs in the repertoires were compared against a reference library of SARS-CoV-2-specific TCRs that had been generated with the MIRA antigen-specificity platform. Breadth was defined as the fraction of unique TCRs that were SARS-CoV-2-associated, and depth was defined as the fraction of total T cells that were SARS-CoV-2-associated. Each spike-specific TCR was assigned to its reactive spike region and to a CD4 or CD8 class using the MIRA data. Log10-transformed breadth and depth values were compared by one-way ANOVA with Sidak's multiple comparisons tests. As stored in TCRdb, this immuneACCESS dataset retains in-frame rearrangements with V and J assigned. A fraction of the clones does not appear; measured against another copy, unresolved V genes explain less than half of the discrepancy, and the remainder lacks a known reason. Clonal size and the V and J genes are those of that table, whereas D and trimming came from the DNA. This sample holds under 140,000 clones; roughly 90% were observed only once. The ten largest clones take up less than 2.5% of the sample.

The time point label of this sample denotes: about 28 days (+/-7) after the second vaccine dose. Because spike-specific TCR depth and breadth did not differ between the two schedules, AZD1222 recipients who got a second dose at roughly 4 weeks were pooled with those who got a second dose at roughly 12 weeks. Vaccinee samples were obtained from the UK trials COV001 and COV002, which included a single-blind randomized controlled phase 2/3 trial of AZD1222 (ChAdOx1 nCoV-19) in healthy adults. For TCRbeta chain sequencing, PBMC samples from trial participants were taken at day 0 and at day 28 after the second dose. Study-wide findings and limitations: After two AZD1222 doses, spike-specific TCR breadth and depth were significantly higher than at day 0 and than in MenACWY recipients. In the small 56-69-year group, the increase in depth fell short of significance, most likely because of low power. Only 5 to 7 AZD1222 recipients were SARS-CoV-2 seropositive at baseline, limiting conclusions about previously exposed vaccinees. Vaccine-associated CD4 TCRs spanned the whole spike protein, with dominant responses in regions 160-218 and 743-854. Participants were mostly white British and included more females than males, and it was suggested by the authors that clonal diversity may have been underestimated. Because no samples from the day 14 peak response were available, repertoires could be characterized only after the peak T cell response. Reportedly, close to half of the unique spike-specific TCRs recognized epitopes lying outside the regions that are mutated in the B.1.351 and B.1.1.7 variants.

This sequence uses TRBV16 and TRBJ1-4, with no D gene named confidently. The source was peripheral blood, collected 28 days after the second AZD1222 dose. The TCR originated in an adult who received the AZD1222 COVID-19 vaccine. The encoded CDR3 is CASSQYGPELFF. DNA sequence: TGTGCCAGCAGCCAATACGGACCGGAACTGTTTTTT. The variable domain in full, with residues beyond the CDR3 obtained from the reference TRBV16 and TRBJ1-4 genes, is GEEVAQTPKHLVRGEGQKAKLYCAPIKGHSYVFWYQQVLKNEFKFLISFQNENVFDETGMPKERFSAKCLPNSPCSLEIQATKLEDSAVYFCASSQYGPELFFGSGTQLSVL.